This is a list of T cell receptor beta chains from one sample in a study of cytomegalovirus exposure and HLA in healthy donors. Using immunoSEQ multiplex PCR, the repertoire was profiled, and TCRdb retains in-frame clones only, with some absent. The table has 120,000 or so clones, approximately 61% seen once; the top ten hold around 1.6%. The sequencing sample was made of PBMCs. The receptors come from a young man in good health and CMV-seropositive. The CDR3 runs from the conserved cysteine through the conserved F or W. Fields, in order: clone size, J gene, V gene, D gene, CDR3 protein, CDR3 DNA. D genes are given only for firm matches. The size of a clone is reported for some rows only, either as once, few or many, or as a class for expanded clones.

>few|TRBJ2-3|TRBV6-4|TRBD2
CASSVMAGADTQYF
TGTGCCAGCAGTGTGATGGCGGGAGCAGATACGCAGTATTTT
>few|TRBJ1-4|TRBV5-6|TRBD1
CASSFFRGTGGYNEKLFF
TGTGCCAGCAGCTTCTTCCGTGGGACAGGGGGTTATAATGAAAAACTGTTTTTT
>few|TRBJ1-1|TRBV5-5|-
CASSWVLRGGNTEAFF
TGTGCCAGCAGCTGGGTGTTGCGGGGAGGGAACACTGAAGCTTTCTTT
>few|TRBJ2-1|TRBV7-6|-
CASSFGFGQGNEQFF
TGTGCCAGCAGCTTTGGTTTTGGGCAGGGGAATGAGCAGTTCTTC
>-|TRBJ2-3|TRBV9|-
CASSVLGVGLADTQYF
TGTGCCAGCAGCGTTTTGGGAGTAGGTCTGGCAGATACGCAGTATTTT
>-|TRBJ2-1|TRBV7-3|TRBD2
CASSSLAGVVNEQFF
TGTGCCAGCAGCTCCCTAGCGGGAGTGGTCAATGAGCAGTTCTTC
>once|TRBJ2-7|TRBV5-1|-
CASSFRPGLSYEQYF
TGCGCCAGCAGTTTCCGACCGGGTCTTTCCTACGAGCAGTACTTC
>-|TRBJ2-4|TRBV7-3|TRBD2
CASRASGLFKNIQYF
TGTGCCAGCAGGGCTAGCGGTCTCTTCAAAAACATTCAGTACTTC
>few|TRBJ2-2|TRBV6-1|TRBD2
CASSEGGDTGELFF
TGTGCCAGCAGTGAGGGAGGGGACACCGGGGAGCTGTTTTTT
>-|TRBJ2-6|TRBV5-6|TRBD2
CASSLTAGVVSGANVLTF
TGTGCCAGCAGCTTGACCGCGGGGGTGGTCTCTGGGGCCAACGTCCTGACTTTC
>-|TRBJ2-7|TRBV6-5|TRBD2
CASSYGGVYEQYF
TGTGCCAGCAGTTACGGGGGGGTGTACGAGCAGTACTTC
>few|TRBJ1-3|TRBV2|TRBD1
CASIPPGTGAGNTIYF
TGTGCCAGCATACCCCCCGGGACAGGGGCTGGAAACACCATATATTTT
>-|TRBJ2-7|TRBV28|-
CASSLNPGIYEQYF
TGTGCCAGCAGTTTAAATCCGGGGATCTACGAGCAGTACTTC
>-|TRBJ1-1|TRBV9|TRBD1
CASSVGTDQKRF
TGTGCCAGCAGCGTGGGGACAGACCAAAAAAGATTT
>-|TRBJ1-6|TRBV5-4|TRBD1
CASSLPGQGGSPLHF
TGTGCCAGCAGCTTGCCGGGACAGGGAGGTTCACCCCTCCACTTT
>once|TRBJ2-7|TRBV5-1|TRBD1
CASSLTTGTGAYEQYF
TGCGCCAGCAGCTTGACTACCGGGACAGGGGCCTACGAGCAGTACTTC
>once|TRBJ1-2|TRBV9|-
CASSVAGGFTGGYTF
TGTGCCAGCAGCGTAGCGGGGGGTTTTACGGGTGGCTACACCTTC
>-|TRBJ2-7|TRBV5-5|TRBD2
CASSPGLAGHEQYF
TGTGCCAGCAGCCCAGGACTAGCGGGACACGAGCAGTACTTC
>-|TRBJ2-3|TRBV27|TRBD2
CASSLSSNGGGDDWDTQYF
TGTGCCAGCAGTTTATCGTCAAACGGGGGAGGGGACGATTGGGATACGCAGTATTTT
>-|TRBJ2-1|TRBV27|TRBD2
CASSSYRGGLTYNEQFF
TGTGCCAGCAGTTCATATCGGGGGGGTTTAACCTACAATGAGCAGTTCTTC
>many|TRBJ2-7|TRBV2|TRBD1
CASRVGQGYEQYF
TGTGCCAGCAGGGTCGGACAGGGTTACGAGCAGTACTTC
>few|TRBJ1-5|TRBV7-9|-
CASSLTGSNQPQHF
TGTGCCAGCAGCTTAACAGGTAGCAATCAGCCCCAGCATTTT
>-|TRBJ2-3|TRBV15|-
CATSRDIRTHSLRPTDTQYF
TGTGCCACCAGCAGAGACATCCGTACCCACTCTTTGCGTCCCACAGATACGCAGTATTTT
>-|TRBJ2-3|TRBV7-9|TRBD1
CASSSRDSTQYF
TGTGCCAGCAGCTCCCGGGACAGCACGCAGTATTTT
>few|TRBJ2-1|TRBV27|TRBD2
CASSFGLAGGEQFF
TGTGCCAGCAGTTTCGGACTAGCGGGAGGCGAGCAGTTCTTC
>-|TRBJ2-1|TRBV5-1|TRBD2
CASSLAGGPFEQFF
TGCGCCAGCAGCTTGGCGGGAGGGCCATTTGAGCAGTTCTTC